The 30 T cell receptor beta chains presented below share a single source sample, sequenced in a study of T cells in Graves' hyperthyroidism and ophthalmopathy. The CDR3 regions of TCR beta were amplified from RNA transcripts. The HTBI primer set was used in a first-round RT-PCR of the TCR CDR3. One entry per CDR3 protein results from TCRdb running MiXCR on the multiplex PCR reads. The sample includes a few hundred thousand distinct CDR3 sequences, 20% of them seen just once. The source material was blood. These receptors were obtained from a man between 18 and 29 years old with Graves' hyperthyroidism.

The V and J genes are TRBV11-2 and TRBJ1-2; D not resolved. This CDR3 comprises 13 residues. CDR1 and CDR2 from the germline V gene are SGHAT and FQNNGV. The V and J ends lost 1 base and 8 bases respectively, with 11 bases between them. Here the CDR3 reads CASSLGRRQGYTF. The CDR3 DNA reads as TGTGCCAGCAGCTTAGGGAGGCGCCAGGGCTACACCTTC.

CDR3 bases: TGCAGTGCTCGACAGGGGATCCGCATCGGGGAGCTGTTTTTT. Translated, it gives CSARQGIRIGELFF. J is TRBJ2-2 and V is TRBV20-1; 8 bases map to TRBD1. Germline CDR1 reads DFQATT; CDR2 reads SNEGSKA (reference sequence). This CDR3 has 14 amino acids. Trimming took 5 bases from V and 7 from J; bases not matched to a gene: 9.

The V call is TRBV7-9, the J call TRBJ1-2; tentatively, D is TRBD1 (6 bases). From germline, CDR1 is SEHNR and CDR2 FQNEAQ (reference sequence). This CDR3 contains 14 residues. Between the trimmed V and J ends, which lost 2 bases and 4 bases, there was a span of 11 bases. CDR3 sequence (DNA): TGTGCCAGCAGCTTAATCGGGGGCGGCTATGGCTACACCTTC. Its protein is CASSLIGGGYGYTF.

This clonotype has ten or more counts. This chain connects TRBV19 to TRBJ1-2; 7 positions agree with TRBD1. In germline, CDR1 is LNHDA, CDR2 SQIVND (reference sequence). The length of the CDR3 is 16 residues. The V gene end was trimmed by 3 bases and the J gene end by 3 bases; junction bases not matched to a gene: 10. As DNA, the CDR3 is TGTGCCAGTAGTATGCTCCAGGGGGGCAGAGACTATGGCTACACCTTC. It encodes CASSMLQGGRDYGYTF.

The chain couples TRBV12-5 to TRBJ2-7; 11 nucleotides align to TRBD1. The CDR3 spans 14 residues. With 5 bases clipped from V and 6 bases from J, the junction kept 6 bases outside the gene matches. CDR1 LGHNT and CDR2 FRNRAP come from the germline V gene. The CDR3 DNA reads TGTGCTAGTGGTGAGGGACAGGGGGAAGGCGAGCAGTACTTC. It yields the protein CASGEGQGEGEQYF.

This clonotype was found many times. The chain combines TRBV5-1 with TRBJ2-7; 10 bases line up with TRBD2. V was pared by 0 bases and J by 1 base, with 4 bases of the junction left unmatched. Germline V gene data show CDR1 as SGHRS and CDR2 as YFSETQ. The CDR3 length is 16 residues. The DNA of the CDR3 is TGCGCCAGCAGCTTGGCTCTAGCGGGGGAATCCTACGAGCAGTACTTC. It encodes CASSLALAGESYEQYF. Full variable domain (rest looked up from reference TRBV5-1 and TRBJ2-7): KAGVTQTPRYLIKTRGQQVTLSCSPISGHRSVSWYQQTPGQGLQFLFEYFSETQRNKGNFPGRFSGRQFSNSRSEMNVSTLELGDSALYLCASSLALAGESYEQYFGPGTRLTVT.

The V and J genes are TRBV20-1 and TRBJ2-7; D is possibly TRBD2 (7 bases). This CDR3 comprises 18 residues. Trimming took 2 bases from V and 0 from J, leaving 23 bases between them. Germline values: CDR1 DFQATT, CDR2 SNEGSKA (reference sequence). DNA of the CDR3: TGCAGTGCTAGAAGGGGGGGGCTCGCGGGGGTTCTCTCCTACGAGCAGTACTTC. Its translation is CSARRGGLAGVLSYEQYF.

This clonotype has a handful of counts. This chain joins TRBV6-5 and TRBJ1-2; TRBD1 is a possible D gene (5 bases). Per the germline V gene, CDR1 is MNHEY and CDR2 is SVGAGI. The CDR3 has 15 residues. Trimming removed 2 bases from V and 4 bases from J, with 14 bases in between. The CDR3 loop is CASSYNPTGPYGYTF. CDR3 DNA: TGTGCCAGCAGTTACAATCCCACAGGCCCCTATGGCTACACCTTC.

The chain recombines TRBV7-2 with TRBJ2-7; TRBD2 aligns across 8 bases. V trimming: 0 bases; J trimming: 4 bases; junction bases outside the gene matches: 8. The CDR3 is 16 residues long. Germline V gene sequence: CDR1 SGHTA, CDR2 FQGNSA. The CDR3 bases are TGTGCCAGCAGCTTAGCTAGCGGGAAACTCCTGTACGAGCAGTACTTC. Translation: CASSLASGKLLYEQYF.

This clonotype appeared many times. This sequence joins TRBV29-1 and TRBJ1-1, with D unresolved. Trimming pared 1 base from V and 1 base from J, leaving 7 bases between. CDR1 is SQVTM, CDR2 ANQGSEA, per germline. This CDR3 has 13 amino acids. CDR3 region: CSVEVGTNTEAFF. CDR3 nucleotides: TGCAGCGTTGAAGTAGGAACGAACACTGAAGCTTTCTTT.

In its sample, this clonotype was seen many times. The rearrangement uses TRBV2 and TRBJ1-2, with D perhaps TRBD1 (6 bases). With 1 base removed from V and 8 bases from J, the gap between germline ends came to 17 bases. The CDR3 length is 15 residues. Germline assignment: CDR1 SNHLY and CDR2 FYNNEI. CDR3 DNA: TGTGCCAGCAGTGAAGTCCCCAGGGGAATTCGCGGCTACACCTTC. This encodes CASSEVPRGIRGYTF. The full variable domain, its missing parts supplied by reference TRBV2 and TRBJ1-2, is EPEVTQTPSHQVTQMGQEVILRCVPISNHLYFYWYRQILGQKVEFLVSFYNNEISEKSEIFDDQFSVERPDGSNFTLKIRSTKLEDSAMYFCASSEVPRGIRGYTFGSGTRLTVV.

This clonotype was counted at least ten times. V gene TRBV11-2 combines with J gene TRBJ2-1; D ambiguous. V shed 2 bases and J shed 9 bases, with 11 bases lying between them. There are 13 residues in the CDR3. The germline V gene has CDR1 SGHAT and CDR2 FQNNGV. The CDR3 region is CASSLYVGIEQFF. CDR3 bases: TGTGCCAGCAGCTTATATGTAGGAATTGAGCAGTTCTTC.

This clonotype was found many times. The chain joins TRBV27 to TRBJ2-7; D ambiguous. Germline V lookup: CDR1 MNHEY, CDR2 SMNVEV (reference sequence). The CDR3 is 12 residues long. V gave up 1 base and J gave up 6 bases, with 7 bases separating them. The CDR3, as DNA: TGTGCCAGCAGTTTATTCCCGCCCGAGCAGTACTTC. This gives the protein CASSLFPPEQYF.

This clonotype was recorded at least ten times. This rearrangement joins TRBV20-1 to TRBJ2-7, with TRBD1 matching over 10 bases. The CDR3 has 16 residues. The V and J ends lost 0 bases and 2 bases, in that order; junction bases with no gene match: 7. From germline, CDR1 is DFQATT and CDR2 SNEGSKA (reference sequence). This CDR3 is CSARDKGTGDPYEQYF. CDR3 nucleotide sequence: TGCAGTGCTAGAGATAAGGGGACAGGGGATCCCTACGAGCAGTACTTC.

This clonotype was recorded at least ten times. The CDR3 DNA reads as TGCAGTGGGGACAGGGCGAACACCGGGGAGCTGTTTTTT. Its protein is CSGDRANTGELFF. The V gene is TRBV20-1, the J gene TRBJ2-2, with 9 positions matching TRBD1. V lost 7 bases to trimming and J lost 0 bases; unmatched junction nucleotides: 0. CDR1 is DFQATT, CDR2 SNEGSKA, per germline (reference sequence). There are 13 residues in the CDR3.

The chain is built from TRBV6-2 or TRBV6-3 and TRBJ2-5, with 8 bases aligning to TRBD2. The germline V gene encodes CDR1 MNHEY and CDR2 SVGEGT. With 2 bases clipped from V and 4 bases from J, the junction kept 3 bases outside the gene matches. The CDR3 is made up of 14 amino acids. The CDR3 region has the DNA TGTGCCAGCAGTTACGACCTAGCGGGAGAGACCCAGTACTTC. Protein sequence: CASSYDLAGETQYF.

The chain links TRBV18 to TRBJ2-7, with no clear D. V lost 3 bases and J 2 bases, leaving 11 bases between the germline ends. Germline assignment: CDR1 KGHSH and CDR2 LQKENI. There are 14 residues in the CDR3. Here the CDR3 DNA reads TGTGCCAGCTCACCCCGGGCCATCCCCTACGAGCAGTACTTC. Translation: CASSPRAIPYEQYF. The full variable domain, completed using reference TRBV18 and TRBJ2-7, is NAGVMQNPRHLVRRRGQEARLRCSPMKGHSHVYWYRQLPEEGLKFMVYLQKENIIDESGMPKERFSAEFPKEGPSILRIQQVVRGDSAAYFCASSPRAIPYEQYFGPGTRLTVT.

This clonotype was detected many times. The rearrangement uses TRBV12-3 or TRBV12-4 and TRBJ2-5; unclear D gene. CDR3 length: 15 residues. V was pared by 1 base and J by 0 bases, with 9 bases between. The CDR3 sequence is CASSLVMEYQETQYF. CDR3 in DNA: TGTGCCAGCAGTTTAGTTATGGAGTACCAAGAGACCCAGTACTTC.

The chain is built from TRBV2 and TRBJ1-2, with 8 nucleotides matching TRBD1. The V segment lost 5 bases and the J segment 1 base; nucleotides outside the gene matches: 9. The CDR3 covers 16 residues. Germline CDR1 reads SNHLY; CDR2 reads FYNNEI. CDR3 loop: CASSSGTGVFNYGYTF. The CDR3 DNA is TGTGCCAGCAGTTCCGGGACAGGTGTTTTTAACTATGGCTACACCTTC.

This clonotype appeared many times. The chain recombines TRBV12-3 or TRBV12-4 with TRBJ1-2, with a tentative D call TRBD1 (5 bases). This CDR3 has 15 residues. V lost 0 bases, J lost 4 bases, and 12 bases lay in between. The chain's CDR3 is CASSLAAGIPYGYTF. CDR3 nucleotide sequence: TGTGCCAGCAGTTTAGCGGCAGGGATACCCTATGGCTACACCTTC.

The rearrangement joins TRBV12-3 or TRBV12-4 to TRBJ1-1, with D perhaps TRBD1 (5 bases). This CDR3 spans 13 amino acids. Between the trimmed V and J ends, which lost 2 bases and 9 bases, there was a span of 13 bases. CDR3 region: CASSLRGRAQAFF. CDR3 sequence (DNA): TGTGCCAGCAGTTTACGGGGGAGGGCCCAAGCTTTCTTT.

For this clonotype: A much larger clone lies one base from this, so it may be a read error. V is TRBV11-2 and J is TRBJ1-2; TRBD1 might be the D (5 bases). V lost 5 bases and J lost 3, with 22 bases in between. The CDR3 has 17 residues. CDR1 SGHAT and CDR2 FQNNGV come from the germline V gene. The CDR3 DNA is TGTGCCAGCAGCAACCCCTACGGATGGGGCCCGGACTATGGCTACACCTTC. Translation: CASSNPYGWGPDYGYTF.

This clonotype was counted at least ten times. The chain combines TRBV6-5 with TRBJ1-5; D call uncertain. The CDR3 covers 16 residues. Trimming pared 0 bases from V and 4 bases from J, leaving 13 bases between. Per the germline V gene, CDR1 is MNHEY and CDR2 is SVGAGI. CDR3 residues: CASSYSKPVINQPQHF. The DNA for the CDR3 is TGTGCCAGCAGTTACTCGAAGCCAGTAATTAATCAGCCCCAGCATTTT.

As concerns this clonotype: No conserved phenylalanine or tryptophan is present at the end of the CDR3, so a read error is the likely explanation. V usage is TRBV6-1 and J usage is TRBJ1-1; D unclear. The CDR3 spans 14 residues. CDR1 MNHNS and CDR2 SASEGT come from the germline V gene. V lost 7 bases and J 4 bases, leaving 16 bases between the germline ends. CDR3 coding DNA: TGTGCCAGCAATCACGGGGAGGGCGGCACTGAAGCTTTCGTT. It translates to CASNHGEGGTEAFV.

This clonotype was counted many times. This chain connects TRBV28 to TRBJ1-1; maybe TRBD1 (5 bases). This CDR3 is built from 14 residues. Germline V lookup: CDR1 MDHEN, CDR2 SYDVKM. The germline V and J ends were trimmed by 7 bases and 1 base, with 13 bases remaining between them. The DNA of the CDR3 is TGTGCCAGCAACTCGGCAGGGACGAACACTGAAGCTTTCTTT. Translated: CASNSAGTNTEAFF.

The chain links TRBV5-1 to TRBJ1-1, with D uncertain. The CDR3 consists of 17 residues. Germline V lookup: CDR1 SGHRS, CDR2 YFSETQ. Trimming left V 1 base short and J 1 base short, with 17 bases between. CDR3: CASSLIGVLGRNTEAFF. Written as DNA, the CDR3 is TGCGCCAGCAGCTTGATCGGGGTTTTGGGGAGGAACACTGAAGCTTTCTTT.

In this sample, this clonotype turned up a few times. The chain recombines TRBV12-3 or TRBV12-4 with TRBJ2-5; D not resolved. Trimming removed 3 bases at V and 1 base at J, with 12 bases between. CDR3 size: 15 residues. The CDR3 sequence is CASSFLGFVQETQYF. The CDR3 DNA sequence: TGTGCCAGCAGTTTTTTGGGGTTTGTCCAAGAGACCCAGTACTTC.

This clonotype was observed many times. The chain joins TRBV6-2 or TRBV6-3 to TRBJ1-2; 7 positions match TRBD1. V was pared by 6 bases and J by 4 bases, with 20 bases of the junction left unmatched. The length of the CDR3 is 18 residues. The germline CDR1 and CDR2 sequences are MNHEY and SVGEGT. The CDR3 region is CASRRTWDSLRLSYGYTF. CDR3 DNA: TGTGCCAGCAGACGCACCTGGGACAGTCTACGCCTATCCTATGGCTACACCTTC.

This clonotype was seen repeatedly, ten times or more. This sequence joins TRBV5-1 and TRBJ1-1; D may be TRBD1 (5 bases). The germline gives CDR1 SGHRS, CDR2 YFSETQ. The CDR3 has 15 amino acids. Trimming removed 0 bases from V and 0 bases from J, with 9 bases in between. The CDR3 nucleotides read TGCGCCAGCAGCTTGGGACAGACTATGAACACTGAAGCTTTCTTT. It specifies CASSLGQTMNTEAFF.

The chain has TRBV6-5 and TRBJ1-1, with D possibly TRBD1 on 5 matching bases. Germline V gives CDR1 MNHEY, CDR2 SVGAGI. V was pared by 4 bases and J by 5 bases, with 14 bases between. This CDR3 region has 14 residues. CDR3 bases: TGTGCCAGCAGTTCGGTCGGTAAGGGGACTGAAGCTTTCTTT. Translating it yields CASSSVGKGTEAFF.